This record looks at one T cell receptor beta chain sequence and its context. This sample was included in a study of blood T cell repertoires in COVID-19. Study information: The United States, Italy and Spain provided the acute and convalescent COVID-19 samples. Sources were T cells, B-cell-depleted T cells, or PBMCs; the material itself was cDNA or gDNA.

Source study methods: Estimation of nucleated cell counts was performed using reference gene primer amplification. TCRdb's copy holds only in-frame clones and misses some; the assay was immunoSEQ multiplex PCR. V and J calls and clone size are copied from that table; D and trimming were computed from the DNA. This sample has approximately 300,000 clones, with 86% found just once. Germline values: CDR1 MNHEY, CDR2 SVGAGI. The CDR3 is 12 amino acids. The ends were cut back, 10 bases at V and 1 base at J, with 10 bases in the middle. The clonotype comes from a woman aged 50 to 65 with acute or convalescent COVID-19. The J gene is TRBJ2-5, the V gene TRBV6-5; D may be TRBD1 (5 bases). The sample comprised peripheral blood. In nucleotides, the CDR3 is TGTGCCACCCGACAGCTCCAAGAGACCCAGTACTTC. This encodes CATRQLQETQYF.